These 19 T cell receptor beta chains originate from one sample sequenced in a study of cytomegalovirus exposure and HLA in healthy donors. PCR employed 60 Vbeta and 13 Jbeta primers. Sequencing used immunoSEQ multiplex PCR; TCRdb keeps in-frame clones, though not all of them. The sample records about 160,000 clones, 80% being singletons. Material for sequencing was PBMCs. The receptor source for this set is a woman aged 45-59 years in good health and CMV-seronegative.

The chain couples TRBV28 to TRBJ2-7; 8 nucleotides line up with TRBD2. This CDR3 has 13 amino acids. V was pared by 5 bases and J by 6 bases, with 6 bases of the junction left unmatched. The germline V gene has CDR1 MDHEN and CDR2 SYDVKM. The CDR3 spells CASSPSGSIEQYF. CDR3 nucleotides: TGTGCCAGCAGTCCCAGCGGGAGTATCGAGCAGTACTTC.

The genes are TRBV2 and TRBJ2-1; 9 nucleotides line up with TRBD2. Germline trimming cut 2 bases from V and 12 bases from J; bases unmatched to any gene: 14. This CDR3 is 16 amino acids long. CDR1 and CDR2 (germline): SNHLY, FYNNEI. The CDR3 nucleotides are TGTGCCAGCAGTGAAACGCTAGCGGGGACCCTTACGTCGCAGTTCTTC. This translates into CASSETLAGTLTSQFF.

V usage is TRBV5-6 and J usage is TRBJ2-7; tentative D call: TRBD1 (5 bases). V was shortened by 3 bases and J by 2 bases, with 24 bases between the two germline ends. Germline loops: CDR1 SGHDT, CDR2 YYEEEE. This CDR3 contains 18 residues. CDR3 protein: CASSSFLPVGELAYEQYF. CDR3 in DNA: TGTGCCAGCAGCTCCTTTCTACCTGTAGGGGAATTAGCCTACGAGCAGTACTTC.

The rearrangement links TRBV28 to TRBJ1-3; D is uncertain. The CDR3 contains 14 residues. The ends were cut back, 7 bases at V and 1 base at J, with 11 bases in the middle. CDR1 MDHEN and CDR2 SYDVKM come from the germline V gene. Written as DNA, the CDR3 is TGTGCCAGCACCTCTCCAACATCTGGAAACACCATATATTTT. It is translated as CASTSPTSGNTIYF. Full variable domain (rest looked up from reference TRBV28 and TRBJ1-3): DVKVTQSSRYLVKRTGEKVFLECVQDMDHENMFWYRQDPGLGLRLIYFSYDVKMKEKGDIPEGYSVSREKKERFSLILESASTNQTSMYLCASTSPTSGNTIYFGEGSWLTVV.

This clone was detected only once. The chain combines TRBV7-9 with TRBJ1-6; tentatively, D is TRBD1 (5 bases). Germline CDR1 reads SEHNR; CDR2 reads FQNEAQ (reference sequence). This CDR3 contains 15 residues. V was trimmed by 5 bases and J by 5 bases, leaving 13 bases between them. Written as DNA, the CDR3 is TGTGCCAGCAGCCCGGACGGGGGTAATAATTCACCCCTCCACTTT. Translation: CASSPDGGNNSPLHF.

This clone was observed a single time. This chain joins TRBV4-2 and TRBJ2-7; no firm D call. This CDR3 region has 15 residues. CDR1 is LGHNA, CDR2 YNFKEQ, per germline. V was pared by 5 bases and J by 0 bases, with 14 bases between. The CDR3, as DNA: TGTGCCAGCAGCAGTTGGCTGGAGAACTCCTACGAGCAGTACTTC. This translates into CASSSWLENSYEQYF.

V and J are TRBV11-2 and TRBJ2-1, with D perhaps matching TRBD2 (6 bases). The CDR3 totals 15 residues. Per germline, CDR1 SGHAT and CDR2 FQNNGV. Trimming took 2 bases from V and 2 from J, leaving 10 bases between them. The CDR3 DNA reads as TGTGCCAGCAGCTTATCGGCGGGGACCTACAATGAGCAGTTCTTC. Protein sequence: CASSLSAGTYNEQFF. Supplemented by reference TRBV11-2 and TRBJ2-1, the full variable domain reads EAGVAQSPRYKIIEKRQSVAFWCNPISGHATLYWYQQILGQGPKLLIQFQNNGVVDDSQLPKDRFSAERLKGVDSTLKIQPAKLEDSAVYLCASSLSAGTYNEQFFGPGTRLTVL.

V and J are TRBV7-2 and TRBJ1-3, with D possibly TRBD1 on 6 matching bases. The CDR3 runs to 17 residues. The V and J ends lost 1 base and 0 bases respectively, with 13 bases between them. Germline V CDR1 and CDR2: SGHTA, FQGNSA. This chain's CDR3 is CASSLVDWTVSGNTIYF. Written as DNA, the CDR3 is TGTGCCAGCAGCTTAGTGGACTGGACAGTCTCTGGAAACACCATATATTTT.

This chain connects TRBV2 to TRBJ1-1; 9 bases line up with TRBD1. The CDR3 totals 14 residues. J gave up 6 bases and V 6 bases, and 8 bases lay outside the gene matches. CDR1 SNHLY and CDR2 FYNNEI come from the germline V gene. The CDR3 DNA sequence: TGTGCCAGCAGCCAACAGGGGGCGGTCTCTGAAGCTTTCTTT. Its protein is CASSQQGAVSEAFF.

The sample holds a few counts of this clone. The gene calls are TRBV6-5 and TRBJ1-1; D is uncertain. The ends were cut back, 2 bases at V and 6 bases at J, with 4 bases in the middle. Looked up from germline, CDR1 is MNHEY and CDR2 is SVGAGI. The length of the CDR3 is 11 residues. CDR3 region: CASSYRAEAFF. DNA of the CDR3: TGTGCCAGCAGTTACCGGGCTGAAGCTTTCTTT.

This chain uses TRBV12-5 with TRBJ1-1; 7 positions match TRBD1. The V gene's germline CDR1 is LGHNT and CDR2 FRNRAP. The length of the CDR3 is 15 residues. The junction had 7 bases not matched to a gene; V was cut back by 6 bases and J by 0 bases. The CDR3 region is CASGTGTELNTEAFF. The CDR3 nucleotides are TGTGCTAGTGGAACCGGGACAGAGTTGAACACTGAAGCTTTCTTT.

This chain uses TRBV5-1 with TRBJ2-5; D is possibly TRBD1 (6 bases). Germline V CDR1 and CDR2: SGHRS, YFSETQ. Trimming pared 6 bases from V and 3 bases from J, leaving 12 bases between. CDR3 length: 13 amino acids. The CDR3 DNA reads TGCGCCAGCACTGAACAGGGTAAAGAGACCCAGTACTTC. Protein sequence: CASTEQGKETQYF.

The chain couples TRBV11-2 to TRBJ2-7; D not certain. There are 14 residues in the CDR3. Germline V gene lookup returns CDR1 SGHAT and CDR2 FQNNGV. V lost 1 base, J lost 0 bases, and 7 bases lay in between. CDR3 in amino acids: CASSLGPSSYEQYF. CDR3 DNA: TGTGCCAGCAGCTTAGGACCTAGCTCCTACGAGCAGTACTTC.

The chain carries TRBV6-1 and TRBJ1-3; D is unclear. Trimming removed 6 bases from V and 0 bases from J, with 12 bases in between. CDR1 and CDR2 from the germline V gene are MNHNS and SASEGT. The CDR3 has 15 amino acids. The CDR3 nucleotides are TGTGCCAGCAGCTCCCAAGAAGCCTCTGGAAACACCATATATTTT. Translated, it gives CASSSQEASGNTIYF.

This chain links TRBV5-1 with TRBJ2-7; TRBD2 matches at 12 bases. The V gene's germline CDR1 is SGHRS and CDR2 YFSETQ. The CDR3 spans 20 residues. With V trimmed by 4 bases and J by 0 bases, 17 bases remained unmatched. The CDR3 sequence: CASSPTPGQKTSGSSYEQYF. The CDR3 bases are TGCGCCAGCAGCCCGACTCCGGGACAGAAGACTAGCGGGAGCTCCTACGAGCAGTACTTC.

The chain employs TRBV10-3 and TRBJ2-1, with 7 bases that match TRBD2. Per the germline V gene, CDR1 is ENHRY and CDR2 is SYGVKD. V shed 11 bases and J 8 bases; nucleotides not matched to a gene: 9. This CDR3 has 12 amino acids. CDR3 in amino acids: CASTAAGDEQFF. The CDR3 DNA sequence: TGTGCCTCGACAGCTGCGGGGGATGAGCAGTTCTTC.

V and J are TRBV7-2 and TRBJ2-1; the D gene is possibly TRBD2 (7 bases). Germline V CDR1 and CDR2: SGHTA, FQGNSA. The CDR3 runs 17 residues. V was trimmed by 2 bases and J by 4 bases, leaving 18 bases between them. The CDR3 sequence: CASSLRGGEAGYNEQFF. The CDR3 bases are TGTGCCAGCAGCTTAAGGGGGGGGGAAGCGGGATACAATGAGCAGTTCTTC.

The chain employs TRBV5-4 and TRBJ1-1; 7 bases map to TRBD1. Germline-derived CDR1 and CDR2 are SGHNT and YYREEE (reference sequence). This CDR3 is 16 amino acids long. V gave up 6 bases and J gave up 0 bases; unmatched junction bases: 11. As DNA, the CDR3 is TGTGCCAGCACCCCCTTGACAGGGACCATGAACACTGAAGCTTTCTTT. Its translation is CASTPLTGTMNTEAFF. The full variable domain, in which reference TRBV5-4 and TRBJ1-1 provide the parts outside the CDR3, is ETGVTQSPTHLIKTRGQQVTLRCSSQSGHNTVSWYQQALGQGPQFIFQYYREEENGRGNFPPRFSGLQFPNYSSELNVNALELDDSALYLCASTPLTGTMNTEAFFGQGTRLTVV.

This sequence joins TRBV5-6 and TRBJ2-1, with 8 bases identical to TRBD1. This CDR3 is built from 16 residues. V shed 5 bases and J 4 bases; nucleotides not matched to a gene: 11. The germline CDR1 and CDR2 sequences are SGHDT and YYEEEE. CDR3 DNA sequence: TGTGCCAGCAGGGGGCTTGGGACAGGTAGTTACAATGAGCAGTTCTTC. It encodes CASRGLGTGSYNEQFF.